A selection of T cell receptor beta chains follows, all from one sample in a study of graft-versus-host responses after intestinal transplantation. Measured with immunoSEQ multiplex PCR; TCRdb has only the in-frame clones, and not every one. The sample holds over 120,000 clones; 85% to 95% are singletons and the top ten take 0.15% to 0.2%. No cognate antigen is known for these TCRs. The sample in question was unstimulated CD4+ T cells sorted from spleen or lymph node cells, obtained before intestinal transplant. The receptors come from a human donor who received an intestinal transplant. CDR3s include the opening cysteine and the closing phenylalanine or tryptophan. Fields, in order: J gene, V gene, D gene, clone size, CDR3 DNA, CDR3 protein. D genes are given only for firm matches. The listing skips clone size in some rows; elsewhere it reads once, few, many or a size class.

j_gene: TRBJ1-5
v_gene: TRBV19
d_gene: TRBD1
abundance: .
CDR3nt: TGTGCCAGTAGCAAGCGGACAGGGGACAATTATAGCAATCAGCCCCAGCATTTT
CDR3aa: CASSKRTGDNYSNQPQHF

j_gene: TRBJ1-6
v_gene: TRBV7-2
d_gene: .
abundance: .
CDR3nt: TGTGCCAGCAGCGCTCAGGGGAATTCACCCCTCCACTTT
CDR3aa: CASSAQGNSPLHF

j_gene: TRBJ2-7
v_gene: TRBV7-2
d_gene: .
abundance: once
CDR3nt: TGTGCCAGCAGCTCCAGAAGCGGGTCCTCCTACGAGCAGTACTTC
CDR3aa: CASSSRSGSSYEQYF

j_gene: TRBJ1-1
v_gene: TRBV6-5
d_gene: .
abundance: .
CDR3nt: TGTGCCAGCAGTTACTCGGGGTTTCCGAACACTGAAGCTTTCTTT
CDR3aa: CASSYSGFPNTEAFF

j_gene: TRBJ1-4
v_gene: TRBV5-6
d_gene: .
abundance: .
CDR3nt: TGTGCCAGCAGCAGAATGATGCGAGGTGAAAAACTGTTTTTT
CDR3aa: CASSRMMRGEKLFF

j_gene: TRBJ2-7
v_gene: TRBV9
d_gene: .
abundance: .
CDR3nt: TGTGCCAGCAGCGTAGAAGCCACAGGCTCCTACGAGCAGTACTTC
CDR3aa: CASSVEATGSYEQYF

j_gene: TRBJ2-7
v_gene: TRBV5-1
d_gene: .
abundance: .
CDR3nt: TGCGCCAGCAGCCCCCCAGACAGGACACCCTACGAGCAGTACTTC
CDR3aa: CASSPPDRTPYEQYF

j_gene: TRBJ1-1
v_gene: TRBV5-1
d_gene: .
abundance: .
CDR3nt: TGCGCCAGCAGCTTGGGTCTGGGGACCACTGAAGCTTTCTTT
CDR3aa: CASSLGLGTTEAFF

j_gene: TRBJ2-6
v_gene: TRBV5-6
d_gene: .
abundance: .
CDR3nt: TGTGCCAGCAGCGGAGGGAGAGGGGCGATCCCCTCTGGGGCCAACGTCCTGACTTTC
CDR3aa: CASSGGRGAIPSGANVLTF

j_gene: TRBJ2-5
v_gene: TRBV5-1
d_gene: .
abundance: .
CDR3nt: TGCGCCAGCAGCCTGGTGGCGCCCCCCGCCGGGGAGACCCAGTACTTC
CDR3aa: CASSLVAPPAGETQYF

j_gene: TRBJ2-1
v_gene: TRBV5-4
d_gene: TRBD1
abundance: .
CDR3nt: TGTGCCAGCAGCCCGGGACAGGGTTTCTACAATGAGCAGTTCTTC
CDR3aa: CASSPGQGFYNEQFF

j_gene: TRBJ2-3
v_gene: TRBV2
d_gene: .
abundance: .
CDR3nt: TGTGCCAGCAGTGAGCGGCTGCTCGATACGCAGTATTTT
CDR3aa: CASSERLLDTQYF

j_gene: TRBJ2-2
v_gene: TRBV18
d_gene: .
abundance: .
CDR3nt: TGTGCCAGCTCACAATCGGGCCCTCCGGGCGGGGAGCTGTTTTTT
CDR3aa: CASSQSGPPGGELFF

j_gene: TRBJ2-7
v_gene: TRBV5-1
d_gene: TRBD2
abundance: .
CDR3nt: TGCGCCAGCAGCTTGGCGGCTAGCGGCTACGAGCAGTACTTC
CDR3aa: CASSLAASGYEQYF

j_gene: TRBJ2-1
v_gene: TRBV4-1
d_gene: TRBD2
abundance: .
CDR3nt: TGCGCCAGCAGCCAAGAACCCCCCCGCCCGGGACTAGCGGGAGGGCTGTATAATGAGCAGTTCTTC
CDR3aa: CASSQEPPRPGLAGGLYNEQFF

j_gene: TRBJ2-1
v_gene: TRBV6-1
d_gene: .
abundance: .
CDR3nt: TGTGCCAGCAGTGAATTGGGCGGGAACTACAATGAGCAGTTCTTC
CDR3aa: CASSELGGNYNEQFF

j_gene: TRBJ1-3
v_gene: TRBV28
d_gene: .
abundance: .
CDR3nt: TGTGCCAGCAGTTTTAGGGGGGGCGGAAACACCATATATTTT
CDR3aa: CASSFRGGGNTIYF

j_gene: TRBJ1-2
v_gene: TRBV30
d_gene: .
abundance: .
CDR3nt: TGTGCCTGGAGTCGAGGCAGGGACTATGGCTACACCTTC
CDR3aa: CAWSRGRDYGYTF

j_gene: TRBJ2-2
v_gene: TRBV5-6
d_gene: .
abundance: .
CDR3nt: TGTGCCAGCAGCTTTTACAGGGATGACACCGGGGAGCTGTTTTTT
CDR3aa: CASSFYRDDTGELFF

j_gene: TRBJ2-7
v_gene: TRBV19
d_gene: TRBD2
abundance: .
CDR3nt: TGTGCCAGTAGCCGGACTAGCGGTTCCTACGAGCAGTACTTC
CDR3aa: CASSRTSGSYEQYF

j_gene: TRBJ2-2
v_gene: TRBV14
d_gene: .
abundance: .
CDR3nt: TGTGCCAGCAGCCAACTCTCCCCGAACACCGGGGAGCTGTTTTTT
CDR3aa: CASSQLSPNTGELFF

j_gene: TRBJ2-1
v_gene: TRBV10-3
d_gene: .
abundance: .
CDR3nt: TGTGCCATCAGTGAGTCGATTGCACTAGGGAGCAATGAGCAGTTCTTC
CDR3aa: CAISESIALGSNEQFF

j_gene: TRBJ2-7
v_gene: TRBV18
d_gene: .
abundance: .
CDR3nt: TGTGCCAGCTCACCACCGAGGCCCTACGAGCAGTACTTC
CDR3aa: CASSPPRPYEQYF

j_gene: TRBJ2-1
v_gene: TRBV28
d_gene: .
abundance: .
CDR3nt: TGTGCCAGCACCCTCGGATGGAATGAGCAGTTCTTC
CDR3aa: CASTLGWNEQFF

j_gene: TRBJ1-1
v_gene: TRBV5-1
d_gene: TRBD1
abundance: .
CDR3nt: TGCGCCAGCAGCTCCGACAGGGGGCACACTGAAGCTTTCTTT
CDR3aa: CASSSDRGHTEAFF

j_gene: TRBJ2-5
v_gene: TRBV6-6
d_gene: .
abundance: .
CDR3nt: TGTGCCAGCGCCAACCAAGAGACCCAGTACTTC
CDR3aa: CASANQETQYF

j_gene: TRBJ2-3
v_gene: TRBV5-1
d_gene: TRBD2
abundance: .
CDR3nt: TGCGCCAGCTCTAGCGGGAGAACAGATACGCAGTATTTT
CDR3aa: CASSSGRTDTQYF

j_gene: TRBJ1-2
v_gene: TRBV2
d_gene: .
abundance: .
CDR3nt: TGTGCCAGCCGAGATCGTTTTCTTATAAGTGGGCCTAACTATGGCTACACCTTC
CDR3aa: CASRDRFLISGPNYGYTF

j_gene: TRBJ2-7
v_gene: TRBV6-6
d_gene: TRBD2
abundance: .
CDR3nt: TGTGCCAGCAGTAGGCTTCCGGGACTACCTGGCTACGAGCAGTACTTC
CDR3aa: CASSRLPGLPGYEQYF

j_gene: TRBJ2-1
v_gene: TRBV7-3
d_gene: TRBD2
abundance: .
CDR3nt: TGTGCCAGCACCCCCGGGACTAGCGGCTACAATGAGCAGTTCTTC
CDR3aa: CASTPGTSGYNEQFF

j_gene: TRBJ1-5
v_gene: TRBV6-6
d_gene: TRBD1
abundance: .
CDR3nt: TGTGCCAGCAGCCGTACAGGGGGCAATCAGCCCCAGCATTTT
CDR3aa: CASSRTGGNQPQHF

j_gene: TRBJ1-5
v_gene: TRBV10-3
d_gene: .
abundance: .
CDR3nt: TGTGCCATCAGTGAGTCGACAGGCAATCAGCCCCAGCATTTT
CDR3aa: CAISESTGNQPQHF

j_gene: TRBJ2-7
v_gene: TRBV27
d_gene: TRBD2
abundance: .
CDR3nt: TGTGCCAGCAGTTTAGTTTCCGGGAGGGTCCACGAGCAGTACTTC
CDR3aa: CASSLVSGRVHEQYF

j_gene: TRBJ2-7
v_gene: TRBV28
d_gene: .
abundance: .
CDR3nt: TGTGCCAGCAGTTTTACCCGCGACGTCTCCTACGAGCAGTACTTC
CDR3aa: CASSFTRDVSYEQYF

j_gene: TRBJ2-1
v_gene: TRBV7-9
d_gene: TRBD2
abundance: .
CDR3nt: TGTGCCAGCAGCTGGGACTACGGCTCCTACAATGAGCAGTTCTTC
CDR3aa: CASSWDYGSYNEQFF

j_gene: TRBJ1-2
v_gene: TRBV10-3
d_gene: .
abundance: .
CDR3nt: TGTGCCATCAGTGAGTCGGCAGGGTATGGCTACACCTTC
CDR3aa: CAISESAGYGYTF

j_gene: TRBJ2-1
v_gene: TRBV28
d_gene: .
abundance: .
CDR3nt: TGTGCCAGCAGTTCTTCCGATGCCGGGAGCTACAATGAGCAGTTCTTC
CDR3aa: CASSSSDAGSYNEQFF

j_gene: TRBJ2-7
v_gene: TRBV6-6
d_gene: .
abundance: .
CDR3nt: TGTGCCAGCATAAGGGGTCTGAGTGACGAGCAGTACTTC
CDR3aa: CASIRGLSDEQYF

j_gene: TRBJ1-1
v_gene: TRBV2
d_gene: .
abundance: .
CDR3nt: TGTGCCAGCAGTGGGGAAGTGAACACTGAAGCTTTCTTT
CDR3aa: CASSGEVNTEAFF

j_gene: TRBJ2-7
v_gene: TRBV6-4
d_gene: TRBD1
abundance: .
CDR3nt: TGTGCCAGCAGGGGACAGTACTCCTACGAGCAGTACTTC
CDR3aa: CASRGQYSYEQYF

j_gene: TRBJ1-1
v_gene: TRBV6-1
d_gene: .
abundance: .
CDR3nt: TGTGCCAGCAGTGAAGCGAAGGAGGGCGAGAACACTGAAGCTTTCTTT
CDR3aa: CASSEAKEGENTEAFF

j_gene: TRBJ2-6
v_gene: TRBV27
d_gene: .
abundance: .
CDR3nt: TGTGCCAGCAGTGTAAGCTCTGGGGCCAACGTCCTGACTTTC
CDR3aa: CASSVSSGANVLTF

j_gene: TRBJ1-5
v_gene: TRBV10-1
d_gene: TRBD1
abundance: .
CDR3nt: TGCGCCAGCAGTGAGGACGTGACAGGGTTCTATCAGCCCCAGCATTTT
CDR3aa: CASSEDVTGFYQPQHF

j_gene: TRBJ1-1
v_gene: TRBV5-1
d_gene: .
abundance: .
CDR3nt: TGCGCCAGCAGCTTGCCGTCTTTGGGTTTCTTGAACACTGAAGCTTTCTTT
CDR3aa: CASSLPSLGFLNTEAFF

j_gene: TRBJ2-7
v_gene: TRBV5-6
d_gene: .
abundance: once
CDR3nt: TGTGCCAGCAGCTTGAAGATGAGGCCCCAAAGGTACGAGCAGTACTTC
CDR3aa: CASSLKMRPQRYEQYF

j_gene: TRBJ2-5
v_gene: TRBV30
d_gene: TRBD2
abundance: .
CDR3nt: TGTGCCTGGAGTCCCCTCGTTCTAGCGGGAGGGCCGCAAGAGGCCCAGTACTTC
CDR3aa: CAWSPLVLAGGPQEAQYF

j_gene: TRBJ2-3
v_gene: TRBV5-1
d_gene: TRBD1
abundance: .
CDR3nt: TGCGCCAGCAGCCCGACAGGGGTGCGCGATACGCAGTATTTT
CDR3aa: CASSPTGVRDTQYF

j_gene: TRBJ1-5
v_gene: TRBV19
d_gene: .
abundance: .
CDR3nt: TGTGCCAGTAGTATCACCGGGGGCAATCAGCCCCAGCATTTT
CDR3aa: CASSITGGNQPQHF

j_gene: TRBJ2-7
v_gene: TRBV6-5
d_gene: TRBD2
abundance: .
CDR3nt: TGTGCCAGCAGTTTGCGTAGCGGGAGAAGCGAGCAGTACTTC
CDR3aa: CASSLRSGRSEQYF

j_gene: TRBJ2-3
v_gene: TRBV5-1
d_gene: TRBD2
abundance: .
CDR3nt: TGCGCCAGCAGCCTTAGCGGGGAGGTCACAGATACGCAGTATTTT
CDR3aa: CASSLSGEVTDTQYF

j_gene: TRBJ2-3
v_gene: TRBV11-2
d_gene: TRBD2
abundance: .
CDR3nt: TGTGCCAGCCTAGCGGGAGGCACAGATACGCAGTATTTT
CDR3aa: CASLAGGTDTQYF